The clone carrying this T cell receptor (beta chain) showed up many times. Its antigen is currently unknown. This entry is derived from a study of T cell repertoires in cytomegalovirus infection. Background on the study: The authors used CMV epitopes that were HLA-C-restricted (recently identified) and HLA-B-restricted (well studied). CMV infection and matching HLA type were both indicated by public TCR beta signatures.

Study results and caveats: In two of eight donors, the top clonotype was HLA-C-restricted CMV-specific.

TCRdb independently ran MiXCR on the reads; one entry per CDR3 protein. The sample records approximately 990,000 distinct CDR3 sequences, roughly 31% being singletons. V lost 6 bases and J lost 3, with 17 bases in between. The CDR3 totals 15 residues. CDR1 is SGHVS and CDR2 is FQNEAQ in the germline V gene. Sample: cultured CD8+ T cells from PBMCs, taken from culture after CMV antigen stimulation. The TCR comes from a human donor in good health (CMV status not recorded). Some clones in this sample may be carry-over from other donors' samples. The rearrangement joins TRBV7-8 to TRBJ1-1; D remains unclear. The DNA of the CDR3 is TGTGCCAGCAGTTTCCCAGAAGGTATGGACACTGAAGCTTTCTTT. This translates into CASSFPEGMDTEAFF.